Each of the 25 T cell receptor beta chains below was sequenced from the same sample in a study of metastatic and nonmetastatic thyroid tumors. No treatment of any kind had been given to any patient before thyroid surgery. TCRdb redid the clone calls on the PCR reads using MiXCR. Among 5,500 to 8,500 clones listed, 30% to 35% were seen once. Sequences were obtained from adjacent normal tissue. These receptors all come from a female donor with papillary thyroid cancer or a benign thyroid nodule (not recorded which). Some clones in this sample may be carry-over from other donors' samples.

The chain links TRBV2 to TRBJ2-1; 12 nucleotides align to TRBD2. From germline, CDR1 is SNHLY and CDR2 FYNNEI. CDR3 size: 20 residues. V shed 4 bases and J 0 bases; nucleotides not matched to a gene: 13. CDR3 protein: CASSAIPGLAGVSSYNEQFF. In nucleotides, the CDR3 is TGTGCCAGCAGTGCTATTCCGGGACTAGCGGGCGTGAGCTCCTACAATGAGCAGTTCTTC.

The CDR3 sequence: CATVGGSLYYGYTF. The DNA for the CDR3 is TGTGCAACGGTCGGGGGTAGCCTTTACTATGGCTACACCTTC. The chain couples TRBV28 to TRBJ1-2; perhaps TRBD1 as D (5 bases). Germline V gives CDR1 MDHEN, CDR2 SYDVKM. This CDR3 has 14 residues.

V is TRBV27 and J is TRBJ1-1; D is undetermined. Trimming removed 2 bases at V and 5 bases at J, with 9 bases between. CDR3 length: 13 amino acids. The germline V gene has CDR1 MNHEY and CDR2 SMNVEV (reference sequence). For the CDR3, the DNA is TGTGCCAGCAGTTTAACAGCGAGTACTGAAGCTTTCTTT. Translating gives CASSLTASTEAFF.

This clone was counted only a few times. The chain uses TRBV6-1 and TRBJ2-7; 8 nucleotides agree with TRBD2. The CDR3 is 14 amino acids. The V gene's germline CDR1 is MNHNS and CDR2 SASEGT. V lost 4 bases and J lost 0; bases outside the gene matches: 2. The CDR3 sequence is CASSAGGDSYEQYF. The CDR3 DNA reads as TGTGCCAGCAGTGCGGGAGGGGACTCCTACGAGCAGTACTTC.

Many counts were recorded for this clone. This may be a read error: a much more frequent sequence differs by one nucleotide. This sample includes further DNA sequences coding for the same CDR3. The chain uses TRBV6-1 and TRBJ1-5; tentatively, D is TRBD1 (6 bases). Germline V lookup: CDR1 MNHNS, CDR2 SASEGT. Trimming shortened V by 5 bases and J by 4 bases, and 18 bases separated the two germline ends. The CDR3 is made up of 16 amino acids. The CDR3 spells CASSLQWGAPNQPQHF. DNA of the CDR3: TGTGCCAGCAGTCTGCAGTGGGGGGCGCCAAATCAGCCCCAGCATTTT.

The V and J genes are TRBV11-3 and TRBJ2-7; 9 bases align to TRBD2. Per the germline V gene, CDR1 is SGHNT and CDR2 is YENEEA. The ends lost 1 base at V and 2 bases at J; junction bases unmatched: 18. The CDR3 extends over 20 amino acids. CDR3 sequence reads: CASSLGESLAGRPVPYEQYF. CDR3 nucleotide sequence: TGTGCCAGCAGCTTAGGGGAGAGCCTAGCGGGAAGGCCCGTTCCCTACGAGCAGTACTTC. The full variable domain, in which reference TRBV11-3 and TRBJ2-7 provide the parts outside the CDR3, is EAGVVQSPRYKIIEKKQPVAFWCNPISGHNTLYWYLQNLGQGPELLIRYENEEAVDDSQLPKDRFSAERLKGVDSTLKIQPAELGDSAVYLCASSLGESLAGRPVPYEQYFGPGTRLTVT.

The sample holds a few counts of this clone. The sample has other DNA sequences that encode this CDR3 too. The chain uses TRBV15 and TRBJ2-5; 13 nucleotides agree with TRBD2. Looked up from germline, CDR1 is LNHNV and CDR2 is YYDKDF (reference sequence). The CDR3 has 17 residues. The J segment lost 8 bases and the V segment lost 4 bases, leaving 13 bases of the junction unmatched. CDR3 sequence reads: CATSTLGLAGALGTQYF. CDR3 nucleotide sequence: TGTGCCACCAGCACTCTTGGACTAGCGGGGGCTTTGGGTACCCAGTACTTC.

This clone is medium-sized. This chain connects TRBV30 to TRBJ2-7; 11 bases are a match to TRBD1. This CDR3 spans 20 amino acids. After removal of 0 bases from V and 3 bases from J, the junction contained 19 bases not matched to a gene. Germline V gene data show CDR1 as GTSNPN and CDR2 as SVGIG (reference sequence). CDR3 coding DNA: TGTGCCTGGAGTGTAACGCGCTGGCGGACAGGGGGCAATTTATACTACGAGCAGTACTTC. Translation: CAWSVTRWRTGGNLYYEQYF.

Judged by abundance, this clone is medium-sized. The DNA of the CDR3 is TGCAGTGCTAGAGATTGGGACAGGGGTTACGAGCAGTACTTC. Translated: CSARDWDRGYEQYF. This chain connects TRBV20-1 to TRBJ2-7; 10 bases are a match to TRBD1. Looked up from germline, CDR1 is DFQATT and CDR2 is SNEGSKA (reference sequence). The J segment lost 4 bases and the V segment lost 0 bases, leaving 3 bases of the junction unmatched. The CDR3 consists of 14 residues.

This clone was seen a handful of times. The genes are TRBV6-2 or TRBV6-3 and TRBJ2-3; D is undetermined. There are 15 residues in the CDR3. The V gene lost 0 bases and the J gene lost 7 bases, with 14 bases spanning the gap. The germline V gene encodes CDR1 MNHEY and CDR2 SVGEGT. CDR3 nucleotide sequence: TGTGCCAGCAGTTACTCGCGCCCCCTAGGCTATACGCAGTATTTT. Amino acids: CASSYSRPLGYTQYF.

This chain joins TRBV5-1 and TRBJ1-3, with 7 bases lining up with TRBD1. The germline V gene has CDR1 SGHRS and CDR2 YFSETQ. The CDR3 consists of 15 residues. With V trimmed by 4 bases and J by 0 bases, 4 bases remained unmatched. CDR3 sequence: CASSGTDLSGNTIYF. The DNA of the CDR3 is TGCGCCAGCAGCGGGACAGACCTCTCTGGAAACACCATATATTTT.

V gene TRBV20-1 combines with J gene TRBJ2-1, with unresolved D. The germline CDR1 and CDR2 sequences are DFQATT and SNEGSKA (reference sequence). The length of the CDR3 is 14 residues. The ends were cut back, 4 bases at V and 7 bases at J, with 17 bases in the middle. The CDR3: CSATPFGMGNEQFF. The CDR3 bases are TGCAGTGCTACCCCGTTTGGGATGGGGAATGAGCAGTTCTTC.

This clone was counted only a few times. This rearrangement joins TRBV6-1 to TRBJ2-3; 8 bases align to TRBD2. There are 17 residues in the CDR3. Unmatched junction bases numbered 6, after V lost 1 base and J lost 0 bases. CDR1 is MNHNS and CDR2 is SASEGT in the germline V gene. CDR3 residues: CASSEGRGGWSTDTQYF. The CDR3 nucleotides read TGTGCCAGCAGTGAAGGCCGGGGGGGATGGAGCACAGATACGCAGTATTTT.

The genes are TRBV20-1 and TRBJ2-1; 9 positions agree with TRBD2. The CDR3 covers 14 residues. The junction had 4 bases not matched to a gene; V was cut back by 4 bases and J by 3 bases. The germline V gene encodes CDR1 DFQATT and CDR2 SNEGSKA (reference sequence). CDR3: CSATRLAVYNEQFF. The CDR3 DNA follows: TGCAGTGCTACGAGACTAGCGGTCTACAATGAGCAGTTCTTC.

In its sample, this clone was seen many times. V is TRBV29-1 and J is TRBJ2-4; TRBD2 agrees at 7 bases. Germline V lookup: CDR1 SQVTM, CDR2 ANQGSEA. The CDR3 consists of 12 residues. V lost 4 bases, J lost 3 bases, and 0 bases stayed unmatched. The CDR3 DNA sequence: TGCAGCGTTGGCGGGGGCAAAAACATTCAGTACTTC. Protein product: CSVGGGKNIQYF.

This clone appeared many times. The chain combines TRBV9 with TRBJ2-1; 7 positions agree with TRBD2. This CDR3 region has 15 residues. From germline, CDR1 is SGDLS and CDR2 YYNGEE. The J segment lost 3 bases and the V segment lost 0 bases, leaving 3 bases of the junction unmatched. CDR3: CASSVGGRLYNEQFF. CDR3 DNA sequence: TGTGCCAGCAGCGTAGGCGGGAGACTCTACAATGAGCAGTTCTTC.

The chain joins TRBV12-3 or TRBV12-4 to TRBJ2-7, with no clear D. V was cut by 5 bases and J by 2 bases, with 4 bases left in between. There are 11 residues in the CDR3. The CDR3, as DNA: TGTGCCAGCAGTGCAGCCTACGAGCAGTACTTC. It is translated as CASSAAYEQYF.

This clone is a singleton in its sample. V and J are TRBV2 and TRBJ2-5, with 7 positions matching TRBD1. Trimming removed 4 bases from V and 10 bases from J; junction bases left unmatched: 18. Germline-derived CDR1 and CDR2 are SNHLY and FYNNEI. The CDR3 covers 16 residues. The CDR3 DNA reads TGTGCCAGCAGTGGCGCCGGGACAGTCGGAGGAAAGAACCAGTACTTC. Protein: CASSGAGTVGGKNQYF.

CDR3 in DNA: TGTGCCAGCAGCTTCCCTAGCGGGTCGAACACCGGGGAGCTGTTTTTT. Encoded protein: CASSFPSGSNTGELFF. This rearrangement joins TRBV7-8 to TRBJ2-2; 8 bases are shared with TRBD2. This CDR3 is 16 amino acids long. Per germline, CDR1 SGHVS and CDR2 FQNEAQ. Unmatched junction bases numbered 3, after V lost 3 bases and J lost 0 bases.

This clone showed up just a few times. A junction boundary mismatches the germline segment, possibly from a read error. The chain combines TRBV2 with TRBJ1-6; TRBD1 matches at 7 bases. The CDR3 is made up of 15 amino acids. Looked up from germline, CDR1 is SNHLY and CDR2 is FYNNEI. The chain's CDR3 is CVSMTTGMVNSPPHF. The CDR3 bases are TGTGTCAGCATGACGACAGGGATGGTGAATTCACCCCCCCACTTT.

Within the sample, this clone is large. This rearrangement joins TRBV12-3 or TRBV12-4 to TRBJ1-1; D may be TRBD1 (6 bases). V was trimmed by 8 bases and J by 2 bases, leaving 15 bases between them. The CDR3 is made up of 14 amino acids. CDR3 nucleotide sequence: TGTGCCAGCGAGCCCCAGGGGAGAAACACTGAAGCTTTCTTT. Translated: CASEPQGRNTEAFF.

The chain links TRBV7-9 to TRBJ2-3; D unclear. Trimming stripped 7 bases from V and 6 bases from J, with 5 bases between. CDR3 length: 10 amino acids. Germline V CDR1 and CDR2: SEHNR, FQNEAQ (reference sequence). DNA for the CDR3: TGTGCCAGCATGGCGGATACGCAGTATTTT. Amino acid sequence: CASMADTQYF.

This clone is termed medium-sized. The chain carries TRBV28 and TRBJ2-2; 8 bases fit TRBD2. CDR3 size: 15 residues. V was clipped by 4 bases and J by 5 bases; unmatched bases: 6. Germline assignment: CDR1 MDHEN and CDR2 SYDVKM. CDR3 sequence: CASSSHGGGTGELFF. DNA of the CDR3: TGTGCCAGCAGTTCCCACGGGGGGGGGACCGGGGAGCTGTTTTTT.

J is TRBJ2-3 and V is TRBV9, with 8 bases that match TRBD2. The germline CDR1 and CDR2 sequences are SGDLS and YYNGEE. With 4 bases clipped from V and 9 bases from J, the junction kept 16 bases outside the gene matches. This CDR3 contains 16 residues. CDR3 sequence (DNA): TGTGCCAGCAGCCTGCGGGGGGCCCAGGCAGCATCGACGCAGTATTTT. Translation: CASSLRGAQAASTQYF. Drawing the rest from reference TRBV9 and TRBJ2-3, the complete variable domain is DSGVTQTPKHLITATGQRVTLRCSPRSGDLSVYWYQQSLDQGLQFLIQYYNGEERAKGNILERFSAQQFPDLHSELNLSSLELGDSALYFCASSLRGAQAASTQYFGPGTRLTVL.

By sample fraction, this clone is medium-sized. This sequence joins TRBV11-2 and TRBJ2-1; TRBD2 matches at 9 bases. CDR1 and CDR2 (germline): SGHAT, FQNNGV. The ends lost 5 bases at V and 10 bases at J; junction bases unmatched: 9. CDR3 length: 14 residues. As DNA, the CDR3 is TGTGCCAGCAGCCAGGGGCGGGGGGGAGTCGAGCAGTTCTTC. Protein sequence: CASSQGRGGVEQFF.